This TCR beta chain was sequenced during a study of blood T cell repertoires in COVID-19. Across the study: In each case, the material was cDNA or gDNA derived from T cells, B-cell-depleted T cells, or PBMCs.

The protocol was immunoSEQ multiplex PCR, while the TCRdb copy is restricted to in-frame clones and leaves out a portion. The sample consists of 80,000 to 100,000 clones, 91% of them appearing once. The CDR3 covers 16 residues. The trim removed 4 bases at V and 4 bases at J, leaving 9 bases unmatched. Per the germline V gene, CDR1 is MNHEY and CDR2 is SMNVEV (reference sequence). The source material was peripheral blood. This clonotype was sampled from a human donor with active COVID-19. The donor label of this sample is uncertain. The chain recombines TRBV27 with TRBJ2-7; TRBD2 matches at 11 bases. The CDR3 DNA reads as TGTGCCAGCAGTTGGAAGGGACTAGCGGTACCTTACGAGCAGTACTTC. Its translation is CASSWKGLAVPYEQYF.